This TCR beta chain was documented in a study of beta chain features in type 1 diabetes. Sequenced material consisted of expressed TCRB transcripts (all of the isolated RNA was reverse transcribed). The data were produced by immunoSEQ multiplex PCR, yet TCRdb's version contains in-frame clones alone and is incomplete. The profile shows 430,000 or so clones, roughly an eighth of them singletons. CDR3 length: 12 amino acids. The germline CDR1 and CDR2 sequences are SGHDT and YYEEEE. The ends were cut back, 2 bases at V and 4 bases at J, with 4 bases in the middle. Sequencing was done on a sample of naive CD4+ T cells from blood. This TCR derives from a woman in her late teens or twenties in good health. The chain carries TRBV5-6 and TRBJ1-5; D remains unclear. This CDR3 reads CASSLTNQPQHF. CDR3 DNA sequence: TGTGCCAGCAGCTTAACTAATCAGCCCCAGCATTTT.